The T cell receptor (beta chain) described here comes from a study of chemoradiotherapy in HPV16-positive cancers. Overall study: Functional T-cell assays on a couple of HPV16-positive patients' cells defined candidate HPV-specific clones and common TCR motifs.

V dropped 4 bases and J dropped 2 bases, with 11 bases sitting between them. CDR1 is SGHRS, CDR2 YFSETQ, per germline. The CDR3 totals 14 residues. Here immunoSEQ multiplex PCR was the method, and the copy in TCRdb shows in-frame clones only, minus some. The sample holds about 14,000 clones, more than 70% seen once. The material was tumor tissue, obtained from a patient who underwent chemoradiotherapy. This sequence originates from a human donor with HPV-associated anogenital cancer. The genes are TRBV5-1 and TRBJ2-3, with D perhaps matching TRBD1 or TRBD2 (5 bases each). CDR3 coding DNA: TGCGCCAGCAGCACTGGGACCTTCACAGATACGCAGTATTTT. Its translation: CASSTGTFTDTQYF.